The present T cell receptor (beta chain) was sequenced within a study of control samples from healthy donors and cancer patients. Libraries were prepared by immunoSEQ multiplex PCR; TCRdb keeps only in-frame clonotypes and omits some of them. Of tens of thousands of clones in the sample, 85% to 95% were seen once. Trimming removed 0 bases from V and 3 bases from J, with 20 bases in between. This CDR3 is 18 amino acids long. Germline V gene sequence: CDR1 LGHNA, CDR2 YNFKEQ. V gene TRBV4-2 combines with J gene TRBJ1-1; possible D gene TRBD1, 5 bases. The specimen was blood. The sequence was collected from a woman in her 30s in good health. CDR3 in DNA: TGTGCCAGCAGCCAAGATACCTACTATGGGCAGGGCGACACTGAAGCTTTCTTT. Encoded protein: CASSQDTYYGQGDTEAFF.